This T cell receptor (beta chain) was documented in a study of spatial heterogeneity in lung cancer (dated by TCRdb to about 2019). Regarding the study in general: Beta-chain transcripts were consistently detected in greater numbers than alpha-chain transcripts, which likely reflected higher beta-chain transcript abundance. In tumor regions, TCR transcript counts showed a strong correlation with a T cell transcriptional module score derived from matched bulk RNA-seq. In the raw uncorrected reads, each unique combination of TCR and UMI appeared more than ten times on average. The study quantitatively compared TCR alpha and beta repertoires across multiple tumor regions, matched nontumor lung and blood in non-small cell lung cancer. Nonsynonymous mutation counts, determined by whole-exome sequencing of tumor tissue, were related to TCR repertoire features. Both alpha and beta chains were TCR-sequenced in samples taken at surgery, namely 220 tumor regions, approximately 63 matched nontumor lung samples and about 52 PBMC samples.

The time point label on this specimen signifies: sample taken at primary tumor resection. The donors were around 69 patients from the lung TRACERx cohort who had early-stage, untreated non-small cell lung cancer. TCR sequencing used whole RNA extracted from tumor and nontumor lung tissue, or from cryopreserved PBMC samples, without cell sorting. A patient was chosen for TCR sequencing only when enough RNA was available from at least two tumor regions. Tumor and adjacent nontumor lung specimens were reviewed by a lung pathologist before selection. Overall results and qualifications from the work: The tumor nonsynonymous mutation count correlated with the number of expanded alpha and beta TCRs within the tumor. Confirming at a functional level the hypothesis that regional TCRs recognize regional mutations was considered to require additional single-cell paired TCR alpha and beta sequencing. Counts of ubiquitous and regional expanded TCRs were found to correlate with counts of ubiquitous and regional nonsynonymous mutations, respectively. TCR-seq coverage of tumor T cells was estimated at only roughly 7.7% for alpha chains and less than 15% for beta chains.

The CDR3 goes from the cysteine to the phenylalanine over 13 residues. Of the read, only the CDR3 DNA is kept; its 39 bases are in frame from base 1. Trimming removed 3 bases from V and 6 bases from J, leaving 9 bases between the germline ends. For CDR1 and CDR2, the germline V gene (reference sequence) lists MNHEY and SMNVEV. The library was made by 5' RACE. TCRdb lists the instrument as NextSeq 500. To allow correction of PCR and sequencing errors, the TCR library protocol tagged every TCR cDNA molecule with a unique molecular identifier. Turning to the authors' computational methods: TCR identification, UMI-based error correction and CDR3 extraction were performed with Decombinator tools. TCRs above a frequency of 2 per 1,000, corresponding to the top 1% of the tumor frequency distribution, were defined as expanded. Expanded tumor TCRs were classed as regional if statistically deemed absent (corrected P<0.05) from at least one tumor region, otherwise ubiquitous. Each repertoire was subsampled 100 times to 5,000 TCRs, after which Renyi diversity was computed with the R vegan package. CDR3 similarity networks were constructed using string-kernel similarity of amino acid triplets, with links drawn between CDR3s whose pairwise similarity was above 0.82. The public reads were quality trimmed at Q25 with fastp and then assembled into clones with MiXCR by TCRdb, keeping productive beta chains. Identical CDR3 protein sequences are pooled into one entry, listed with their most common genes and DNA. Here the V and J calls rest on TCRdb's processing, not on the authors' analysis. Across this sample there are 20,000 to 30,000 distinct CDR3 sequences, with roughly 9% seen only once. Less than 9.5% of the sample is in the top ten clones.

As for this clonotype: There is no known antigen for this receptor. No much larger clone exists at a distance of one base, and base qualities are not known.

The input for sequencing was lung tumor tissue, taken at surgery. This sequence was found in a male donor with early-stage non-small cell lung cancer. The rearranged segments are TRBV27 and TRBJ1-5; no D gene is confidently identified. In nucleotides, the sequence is TGTGCCAGCAGTTTCGCGATATTTCAGCCCCAGCATTTT. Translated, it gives CASSFAIFQPQHF.